This TCR beta chain was sequenced for a study of blood T cell repertoires in COVID-19. In the study overall: T cells, B-cell-depleted T cells, or PBMCs supplied cDNA or gDNA.

This clone appeared once. Authors' processing steps: Nucleated cell counts were estimated from reference gene primer amplification. TCRdb keeps only in-frame clones here, not all; method: immunoSEQ multiplex PCR. V and J calls and clone size are copied from that table; D and trimming were computed from the DNA. The profile shows some 140,000 clones, around 79% of them singletons. The J segment lost 6 bases and the V segment lost 4 bases, leaving 8 bases of the junction unmatched. Germline CDR1 and CDR2: MNHNY and SVGAGI (reference sequence). The CDR3 spans 14 residues. Patients from Seattle were sampled longitudinally, starting during active infection.

The chain employs TRBV6-6 and TRBJ2-7; 8 bases align to TRBD2. This receptor was taken from a woman between 65 and 79 years old with COVID-19, enrolled during active disease. The sequenced material came from peripheral blood. This CDR3 reads CASSSPGGGGEQYF. The CDR3 DNA is TGTGCCAGCAGTTCCCCGGGAGGGGGGGGCGAGCAGTACTTC.